The rows below give T cell receptor beta chains drawn from one sample of a study of T-cell memory formation after mild COVID-19. TCRdb redid the calling of the 5' RACE reads with MiXCR, one entry per CDR3 protein. The table has under 300,000 distinct CDR3 sequences, approximately 19% seen once; the top ten hold more than 20%. The sample was PBMCs or a T cell subset sorted from them (not recorded which). Receptors originate from a man between 18 and 29 years old who had mild COVID-19 (a few samples of this study predate the infection). Cell type and time point are not known. The CDR3 runs from the conserved cysteine through the conserved F or W. D genes are given only for firm matches. Not all rows give a size; the values are once, few, many and, for expanded clones, a class.

len,j_gene,d_gene,abundance,v_gene,CDR3nt,CDR3aa
14,TRBJ2-3,NA,NA,TRBV20-1,TGCAGTGCTAGAAACCCGGGGGGCGGAGATACGCAGTATTTT,CSARNPGGGDTQYF
15,TRBJ2-3,NA,many,TRBV29-1,TGCAGCGTTGAGGGGGGGCGAGGGGTCACAGATACGCAGTATTTT,CSVEGGRGVTDTQYF
14,TRBJ2-5,NA,NA,TRBV5-4,TGTGCCAGCAGCTTGGACAGGGTATATGAGACCCAGTACTTC,CASSLDRVYETQYF
13,TRBJ1-2,NA,NA,TRBV6-5,TGTGCCAGCAACCCGGGGGGGTTGACAGGCTACACCTTC,CASNPGGLTGYTF
15,TRBJ2-1,TRBD1,NA,TRBV18,TGTGCCAGCTCCCAAACAACAGGGGAATACAATGAGCAGTTCTTC,CASSQTTGEYNEQFF
12,TRBJ1-3,NA,many,TRBV5-5,TGTGCCAGCAGCTTGGACGGAAACACCATATATTTT,CASSLDGNTIYF
15,TRBJ1-5,NA,NA,TRBV19,TGTGCCAGTCTACGGAGGGGACGAAGCAATCAGCCCCAGCATTTT,CASLRRGRSNQPQHF
14,TRBJ1-2,NA,few,TRBV7-2,TGTGCCAGCAGCTTAGCTGGGGGGAACTATGGCTACACCTTC,CASSLAGGNYGYTF
15,TRBJ1-2,NA,NA,TRBV2,TGTGCCAGCAGCCCCTACGGGACACCCCCGGGAGGCTACACCTTC,CASSPYGTPPGGYTF
15,TRBJ2-3,NA,many,TRBV20-1,TGCAGTGCCCCCCCTGGGGGATCTTCGACAGATACGCAGTATTTT,CSAPPGGSSTDTQYF
14,TRBJ2-5,TRBD2,many,TRBV20-1,TGCAGTGCTAATGAGCGGGGGATCCAAGAGACCCAGTACTTC,CSANERGIQETQYF
14,TRBJ1-1,TRBD1,few,TRBV6-5,TGTGCCAGCAGGGACCTCAGGGGGCGAACTGAAGCTTTCTTT,CASRDLRGRTEAFF
14,TRBJ2-3,NA,few,TRBV9,TGTGCCAGCAGCGGCCGACAGAGCACAGATACGCAGTATTTT,CASSGRQSTDTQYF
13,TRBJ2-5,TRBD1,NA,TRBV10-3,TGTGCCATCAGGGGACAGCCCGGGGAGACCCAGTACTTC,CAIRGQPGETQYF
15,TRBJ1-1,NA,few,TRBV2,TGTGCCACCAAGACAGGAACCACCGGAACCGCTGAAGCTTTCTTT,CATKTGTTGTAEAFF
12,TRBJ1-1,NA,NA,TRBV6-2/TRBV6-3,TGTGCCAGCAGACCAGGGTTCACTGAAGCTTTCTTT,CASRPGFTEAFF
13,TRBJ1-5,NA,few,TRBV7-2,TGTGCCAGCAGTCGAGGGAGGGACCAGCCCCAGCATTTT,CASSRGRDQPQHF
12,TRBJ2-7,NA,NA,TRBV5-1,TGCGCCAGCAGCTTGGCCGGGGGCGAGCAGTACTTC,CASSLAGGEQYF
15,TRBJ1-1,NA,NA,TRBV3-1,TGTGCCAGCAGCCCCCCGTGGGGGCAGAACACTGAAGCTTTCTTT,CASSPPWGQNTEAFF
15,TRBJ1-1,NA,many,TRBV5-1,TGCGCCAGCAGCCTCGGACAGATTATGAACACTGAAGCTTTCTTT,CASSLGQIMNTEAFF
13,TRBJ1-3,NA,NA,TRBV6-5,TGTGCCAGCGCCCAGGGCCTTGGAAACACCATATATTTT,CASAQGLGNTIYF
15,TRBJ2-3,TRBD2,NA,TRBV11-2,TGTGCCAGCAGCGTTAGCGGGGGGAGCACAGATACGCAGTATTTT,CASSVSGGSTDTQYF
13,TRBJ2-7,NA,few,TRBV4-1,TGCGCCAGCAGCCAAGAGATCGGCTACGAGCAGTACTTC,CASSQEIGYEQYF
15,TRBJ2-3,NA,NA,TRBV9,TGTGCCAGCAGCGTCGAGATTGGAGGAGGAGATACGCAGTATTTT,CASSVEIGGGDTQYF
13,TRBJ2-2,NA,NA,TRBV20-1,TGCAGTGCTAGGGCGCTGAACACCGGGGAGCTGTTTTTT,CSARALNTGELFF
14,TRBJ2-7,NA,few,TRBV5-1,TGCGCCAGCAGCTTGGCCGTCGTCTCCTACGAGCAGTACTTC,CASSLAVVSYEQYF
12,TRBJ2-3,TRBD1,many,TRBV20-1,TGCAGTCCGGGACAGGGCACAGATACGCAGTATTTT,CSPGQGTDTQYF
13,TRBJ2-7,NA,few,TRBV5-1,TGCGCCAGCAGCTTGGACAGTCGGTACGAGCAGTACTTC,CASSLDSRYEQYF
16,TRBJ2-1,TRBD2,few,TRBV28,TGTGCCAGCAGTGAAGCGGGAGCGATCTCCTACAATGAGCAGTTCTTC,CASSEAGAISYNEQFF
13,TRBJ2-1,NA,NA,TRBV7-2,TGTGCCAGCAGCTCCCAGGCAGGGAATGAGCAGTTCTTC,CASSSQAGNEQFF
17,TRBJ2-1,TRBD2,few,TRBV29-1,TGCAGCTCTTTGGGCGGGAGGTCCCCTAGCTCCTACAATGAGCAGTTCTTC,CSSLGGRSPSSYNEQFF
15,TRBJ2-2,TRBD1,many,TRBV7-2,TGTGCCAGCAGCAACCGGGACAGGATGACCGGGGAGCTGTTTTTT,CASSNRDRMTGELFF
16,TRBJ2-1,NA,few,TRBV9,TGTGCCAGCAGCGTAGTGTTGGACAGCGGGTACAATGAGCAGTTCTTC,CASSVVLDSGYNEQFF
14,TRBJ2-7,TRBD1,NA,TRBV7-2,TGTGCCAGCAGCGGCCTCGGACAGGCGAGGGAGCAGTACTTC,CASSGLGQAREQYF
16,TRBJ2-2,NA,few,TRBV15,TGTGCCACCAGCAGAGTCTTTGGGACGAACACCGGGGAGCTGTTTTTT,CATSRVFGTNTGELFF
14,TRBJ2-3,NA,many,TRBV6-5,TGTGCCAGCAGTTACCTAGCGAGCACAGATACGCAGTATTTT,CASSYLASTDTQYF
16,TRBJ2-1,NA,NA,TRBV4-1,TGCGCCAGCAGCCACCTTCCGGGACCGACGGCAAATGAGCAGTTCTTC,CASSHLPGPTANEQFF
12,TRBJ1-2,TRBD1,NA,TRBV20-1,TGCAGTGCTAGACCACAGGGGGATGGCTACACCTTC,CSARPQGDGYTF
14,TRBJ1-1,NA,many,TRBV7-2,TGTGCCAGCACCAGGACAGCCTTGAACACTGAAGCTTTCTTT,CASTRTALNTEAFF
13,TRBJ2-3,NA,NA,TRBV15,TGTGCCACCAGCAGAGATTTCACAGATACGCAGTATTTT,CATSRDFTDTQYF
14,TRBJ1-2,NA,NA,TRBV12-3/TRBV12-4,TGTGCCAGCACCTACCGAGGGCAGACCTATGGCTACACCTTC,CASTYRGQTYGYTF
14,TRBJ2-7,NA,NA,TRBV3-1,TGTGCCAGCAGCCCCCAGGGAAGCTCCTACGAGCAGTACTTC,CASSPQGSSYEQYF
16,TRBJ2-7,TRBD2,NA,TRBV6-2/TRBV6-3,TGTGCCAGCAGTTACTCATTTGGGACTAACCCCTACGAGCAGTACTTC,CASSYSFGTNPYEQYF
15,TRBJ2-3,NA,few,TRBV3-1,TGTGCCAGCAGCCAAGTTTGGAGGAGCACAGATACGCAGTATTTT,CASSQVWRSTDTQYF
15,TRBJ2-2,NA,NA,TRBV6-5,TGTGCCAGCAGTTACTTCCCGGGGGGCGGCGGGGAGCTGTTTTTT,CASSYFPGGGGELFF
17,TRBJ2-2,TRBD1,few,TRBV5-1,TGCGCCAGCAGCCCGGGGACAGGGGCATCTACGACCGGGGAGCTGTTTTTT,CASSPGTGASTTGELFF
13,TRBJ1-1,NA,NA,TRBV5-1,TGCGCCAGCATTGACTCCCCGGGCACTGAAGCTTTCTTT,CASIDSPGTEAFF
15,TRBJ2-7,NA,NA,TRBV29-1,TGCAGCGCAAACGGCGAGGGCCAGCTCTCCTACGAGCAGTACTTC,CSANGEGQLSYEQYF
12,TRBJ2-5,NA,NA,TRBV7-3,TGTGCCAGCAGCTGGCCGGGGGAGACCCAGTACTTC,CASSWPGETQYF
14,TRBJ1-5,NA,once,TRBV2,TGTGCCAGCAGTGCAGTCAATAGCAATCAGCCCCAGCATTTT,CASSAVNSNQPQHF
14,TRBJ1-6,NA,NA,TRBV20-1,TGCAGTGCCGATGGGAGGTCCACATATTCACCCCTCCACTTT,CSADGRSTYSPLHF
14,TRBJ1-1,TRBD1,NA,TRBV7-2,TGTGCCAGCAGCTCCGGGACAGGGGACCCTGAAGCTTTCTTT,CASSSGTGDPEAFF
17,TRBJ2-3,TRBD1,NA,TRBV24-1,TGTGCCACCAGTGACGACCGGACAGGGACTAGCACAGATACGCAGTATTTT,CATSDDRTGTSTDTQYF
15,TRBJ1-2,NA,NA,TRBV6-2/TRBV6-3,TGTGCCAGCAGATTACGTGACGGGACTAACTATGGCTACACCTTC,CASRLRDGTNYGYTF
15,TRBJ2-2,NA,NA,TRBV12-3/TRBV12-4,TGTGCCAGCAGTCCGAGGGAACTTAACACCGGGGAGCTGTTTTTT,CASSPRELNTGELFF
13,TRBJ1-6,NA,NA,TRBV10-3,TGTGCCATCACCGTCGACTATAATTCACCCCTCCACTTT,CAITVDYNSPLHF
12,TRBJ1-2,NA,NA,TRBV29-1,TGCAGCGCCGCGGGGGGTGGCTATGGCTACACCTTC,CSAAGGGYGYTF